The source of this T cell receptor (beta chain) is a study of cytomegalovirus exposure and HLA in healthy donors. To note about this clone: The antigen remains unidentified.

Primers: 60 Vbeta forward and 13 Jbeta reverse. Some clones are missing from TCRdb's copy, which holds only in-frame ones; the method was immunoSEQ multiplex PCR. Counted here are about 190,000 clones, roughly 87% occurring once; the ten biggest clones make up about 1%. In germline, CDR1 is LNHDA, CDR2 SQIVND (reference sequence). The CDR3 runs to 15 residues. After removal of 2 bases from V and 3 bases from J, the junction contained 6 bases not matched to a gene. Study-level findings and limits: Sequence variants that were highly shared formed a cluster that was likely a sequencing artifact. Later on, an analysis tied about 17,000 TCR beta sequences to HLA alleles at 0.05 false discovery rate. Most TCR sequences were seen very rarely across donors, but some public TCRs occurred in many. Presence/absence analyses supposed approximately even sequencing depth among donors.

The sample taken for sequencing was PBMCs. This TCR derives from a boy younger than 10 in good health and CMV-seronegative. The chain joins TRBV19 to TRBJ1-2; TRBD1 matches at 7 bases. The CDR3 bases are TGTGCCAGTAGTATACCCGGGACAGATCACTATGGCTACACCTTC. It translates to CASSIPGTDHYGYTF.